A single sample is the source of the 2 T cell receptor beta chains below, sequenced in a study of cytomegalovirus exposure and HLA in healthy donors. PCR amplification relied on 60 Vbeta primers (plus 13 Jbeta primers). TCRdb's copy holds only in-frame clones and misses some; the assay was immunoSEQ multiplex PCR. Found here are under 90,000 clones, 75% to 85% of them singletons; the top ten hold under 4%. Sequencing was carried out using PBMCs. The receptors derive from a man aged 35-49 years in good health and CMV-seronegative.

V gene TRBV29-1 combines with J gene TRBJ2-1; 9 positions match TRBD1. Germline V lookup: CDR1 SQVTM, CDR2 ANQGSEA. Trimming cost V 4 bases and J 6 bases; bases outside gene matches: 7. The CDR3 loop spans 14 amino acids. Written as DNA, the CDR3 is TGCAGCGTTGGTGGGACAGGGTTTGGCAATGAGCAGTTCTTC. This encodes CSVGGTGFGNEQFF.

V usage is TRBV9 and J usage is TRBJ1-6; D not resolved. This CDR3 has 16 amino acids. V lost 0 bases and J 0 bases, leaving 7 bases between the germline ends. From germline, CDR1 is SGDLS and CDR2 YYNGEE. In DNA form, the CDR3 reads TGTGCCAGCAGCGTAGGAGTGAGCTCCTATAATTCACCCCTCCACTTT. It translates to CASSVGVSSYNSPLHF.